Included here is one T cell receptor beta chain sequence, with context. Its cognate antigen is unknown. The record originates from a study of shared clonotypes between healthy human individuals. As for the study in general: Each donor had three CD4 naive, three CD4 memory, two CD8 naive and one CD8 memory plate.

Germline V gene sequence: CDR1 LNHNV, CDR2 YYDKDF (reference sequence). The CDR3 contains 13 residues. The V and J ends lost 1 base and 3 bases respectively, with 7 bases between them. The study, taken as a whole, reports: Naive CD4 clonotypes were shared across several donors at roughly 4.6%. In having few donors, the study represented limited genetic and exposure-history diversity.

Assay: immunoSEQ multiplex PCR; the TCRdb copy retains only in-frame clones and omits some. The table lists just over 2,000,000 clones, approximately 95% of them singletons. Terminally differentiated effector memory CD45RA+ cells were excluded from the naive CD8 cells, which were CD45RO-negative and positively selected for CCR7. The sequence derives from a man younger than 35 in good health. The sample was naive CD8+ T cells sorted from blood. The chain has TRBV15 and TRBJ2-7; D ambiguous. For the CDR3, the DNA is TGTGCCACCAGCAGAGTTATTAGCTACGAGCAGTACTTC. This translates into CATSRVISYEQYF.